The 22 T cell receptor beta chains below all came from one sample that was sequenced in a study of lymphopenia after photon versus proton radiotherapy. Assay used: immunoSEQ multiplex PCR; TCRdb lists only in-frame clones, some missing. The repertoire holds approximately 45,000 clones, with roughly 85% as singletons. This sample comprised peripheral blood, obtained from a patient treated with photon-based radiotherapy. The receptors derive from a man aged 35 to 55 with gastric cancer.

The genes are TRBV7-9 and TRBJ1-5; D uncertain. V was clipped by 5 bases and J by 0 bases, with 8 bases between them. The CDR3 is 14 residues long. Germline CDR1 is SEHNR and CDR2 is FQNEAQ (reference sequence). The CDR3 DNA sequence: TGTGCCAGCAGCGTCGACCTTAGCAATCAGCCCCAGCATTTT. Protein product: CASSVDLSNQPQHF.

The chain links TRBV6-6 to TRBJ1-2; unclear D gene. In germline, CDR1 is MNHNY, CDR2 SVGAGI (reference sequence). The CDR3 extends over 14 amino acids. Trimming shortened V by 5 bases and J by 4 bases, and 14 bases separated the two germline ends. CDR3 bases: TGTGCCAGCAGTCGCCCCGGGGAGGGCTATGGCTACACCTTC. Protein: CASSRPGEGYGYTF.

The chain uses TRBV6-5 and TRBJ2-7; 8 nucleotides match TRBD1. This CDR3 has 16 residues. V lost 4 bases, J lost 2 bases, and 10 bases stayed unmatched. CDR1 MNHEY and CDR2 SVGAGI come from the germline V gene. CDR3 bases: TGTGCCAGCAGTTCCGCTCCCGGGACAGGAACCTACGAGCAGTACTTC. Protein sequence: CASSSAPGTGTYEQYF.

The rearrangement links TRBV5-5 to TRBJ2-3; 7 bases are shared with TRBD2. This CDR3 has 15 residues. Germline loops: CDR1 SGHKS, CDR2 YYEKEE (reference sequence). The V segment lost 1 base and the J segment 4 bases; nucleotides outside the gene matches: 6. The CDR3 DNA follows: TGTGCCAGCAGCTTGCCCGGGACTACACCAGATACGCAGTATTTT. Amino acids: CASSLPGTTPDTQYF.

The rearrangement joins TRBV4-1 to TRBJ2-2; D gene ambiguous. This CDR3 region has 16 residues. Germline CDR1 and CDR2: MGHRA and YSYEKL. Between the trimmed V and J ends, which lost 0 bases and 2 bases, there was a span of 10 bases. Here the CDR3 reads CASSQDPRLNTGELFF. The CDR3 DNA follows: TGCGCCAGCAGCCAAGATCCCAGGCTAAACACCGGGGAGCTGTTTTTT.

The sample holds a few counts of this clone. This chain joins TRBV5-5 and TRBJ2-2; TRBD2 might be the D (6 bases). Per the germline V gene, CDR1 is SGHKS and CDR2 is YYEKEE (reference sequence). V lost 1 base and J 10 bases, leaving 17 bases between the germline ends. The CDR3 is 15 amino acids. CDR3 in amino acids: CASSLKPRDREELFF. The CDR3 DNA reads TGTGCCAGCAGCTTGAAGCCGCGGGACCGGGAGGAGCTGTTTTTT.

The CDR3, as DNA: TGTGCCAGCAGTTACAAAGAAGCTAACTATGGCTACACCTTC. This codes for CASSYKEANYGYTF. The rearrangement links TRBV6-5 to TRBJ1-2; D is unclear. The CDR3 is made up of 14 amino acids. Trimming took off 2 bases at V and 0 bases at J, with 7 bases between the two ends. Germline V CDR1 and CDR2: MNHEY, SVGAGI.

V gene TRBV5-6 combines with J gene TRBJ1-3; unclear D gene. Germline V gene data show CDR1 as SGHDT and CDR2 as YYEEEE. The CDR3 is made up of 14 amino acids. Deletions cut 0 bases from V and 0 bases from J, with 4 bases between. CDR3 sequence: CASSLGISGNTIYF. The CDR3 nucleotides read TGTGCCAGCAGCTTGGGGATCTCTGGAAACACCATATATTTT.

The chain combines TRBV19 with TRBJ2-7, with D unresolved. Trimming removed 10 bases from V and 4 bases from J, with 11 bases in between. Per the germline V gene, CDR1 is LNHDA and CDR2 is SQIVND (reference sequence). This CDR3 region has 11 residues. This CDR3 reads CATSDSYEQYF. CDR3 DNA sequence: TGTGCCACCTCCGATAGTTACGAGCAGTACTTC.

CDR3 in amino acids: CASSQDRASKAFTEAFF. The CDR3 bases are TGCGCCAGCAGCCAAGATAGGGCATCTAAGGCCTTCACTGAAGCTTTCTTT. The rearrangement links TRBV4-3 to TRBJ1-1; D remains unclear. The V and J ends lost 0 bases and 4 bases respectively, with 18 bases between them. The CDR3 consists of 17 residues. Germline V gene data show CDR1 as LGHNA and CDR2 as YSLEER.

V is TRBV13 and J is TRBJ1-2, with 8 bases that match TRBD1. The V and J ends lost 8 bases and 6 bases, in that order; junction bases with no gene match: 14. Germline-derived CDR1 and CDR2 are PRHDT and FYEKMQ (reference sequence). This CDR3 is 15 amino acids long. CDR3 region: CASVPRTGQEDGYTF. CDR3 coding DNA: TGTGCCAGCGTCCCTCGGACAGGGCAAGAAGATGGCTACACCTTC.

The chain combines TRBV7-2 with TRBJ2-7, with 8 bases fitting TRBD1. Germline CDR1 is SGHTA and CDR2 is FQGNSA. The CDR3 extends over 14 amino acids. With 0 bases clipped from V and 4 bases from J, the junction kept 2 bases outside the gene matches. The CDR3 coding sequence is TGTGCCAGCAGCTTAGCCAGGGGGCAGTACGAGCAGTACTTC. It codes for CASSLARGQYEQYF. Supplemented by reference TRBV7-2 and TRBJ2-7, the full variable domain reads GAGVSQSPSNKVTEKGKDVELRCDPISGHTALYWYRQSLGQGLEFLIYFQGNSAPDKSGLPSDRFSAERTGGSVSTLTIQRTQQEDSAVYLCASSLARGQYEQYFGPGTRLTVT.

The V and J genes are TRBV2 and TRBJ1-1; D is unclear. The CDR3 has 13 residues. Trimming stripped 4 bases from V and 2 bases from J, with 8 bases between. Germline loops: CDR1 SNHLY, CDR2 FYNNEI. The CDR3, as DNA: TGTGCCAGCAGTGTGCTCGGAAACACTGAAGCTTTCTTT. Protein product: CASSVLGNTEAFF. Filled out from reference TRBV2 and TRBJ1-1, the complete variable domain reads EPEVTQTPSHQVTQMGQEVILRCVPISNHLYFYWYRQILGQKVEFLVSFYNNEISEKSEIFDDQFSVERPDGSNFTLKIRSTKLEDSAMYFCASSVLGNTEAFFGQGTRLTVV.

V usage is TRBV11-2 and J usage is TRBJ1-3; D not resolved. The CDR3 totals 13 residues. V lost 6 bases, J lost 1 base, and 7 bases lay in between. Germline V gene sequence: CDR1 SGHAT, CDR2 FQNNGV. The CDR3 bases are TGTGCCAGCAGGGATTTTTCTGGAAACACCATATATTTT. It yields the protein CASRDFSGNTIYF. The full variable domain, with the rest looked up from reference TRBV11-2 and TRBJ1-3, is EAGVAQSPRYKIIEKRQSVAFWCNPISGHATLYWYQQILGQGPKLLIQFQNNGVVDDSQLPKDRFSAERLKGVDSTLKIQPAKLEDSAVYLCASRDFSGNTIYFGEGSWLTVV.

The chain combines TRBV6-5 with TRBJ1-2; TRBD1 matches 9 bases. Germline values: CDR1 MNHEY, CDR2 SVGAGI. With V trimmed by 0 bases and J by 6 bases, 2 bases remained unmatched. The CDR3 is 14 amino acids. The CDR3 DNA is TGTGCCAGCAGTTACTCGGGACAGGGCGATGGCTACACCTTC. Translation: CASSYSGQGDGYTF.

A single count supports this clone. CDR3 sequence (DNA): TGTGCCAGCAGTCAAGGACAGCGGAATGAAAAACTGTTTTTT. Protein product: CASSQGQRNEKLFF. This chain connects TRBV2 to TRBJ1-4; possible D gene TRBD1, 6 bases. Germline V gives CDR1 SNHLY, CDR2 FYNNEI. This CDR3 has 14 amino acids. With 5 bases removed from V and 5 bases from J, the gap between germline ends came to 12 bases.

The chain employs TRBV2 and TRBJ2-7; D remains unclear. The CDR3 is 16 amino acids. V lost 3 bases, J lost 2 bases, and 17 bases lay in between. Germline lookup yields CDR1 SNHLY and CDR2 FYNNEI. The CDR3 sequence is CASSDGGWGRPYEQYF. The CDR3 bases are TGTGCCAGCAGTGATGGTGGATGGGGTCGCCCCTACGAGCAGTACTTC.

In this sample, this clone turned up a few times. The chain combines TRBV11-2 with TRBJ2-7; 9 bases are shared with TRBD2. Germline CDR1 is SGHAT and CDR2 is FQNNGV. Unmatched junction bases numbered 6, after V lost 2 bases and J lost 4 bases. The CDR3 sequence is 15 residues long. The CDR3 sequence: CASSLLAGGQYEQYF. The CDR3 DNA is TGTGCCAGCAGCTTATTGGCGGGGGGGCAGTACGAGCAGTACTTC.

The DNA of the CDR3 is TGTGCCAGCAGCAAAGTGGAGGGATGGAGCACAGATACGCAGTATTTT. Translation: CASSKVEGWSTDTQYF. V is TRBV21-1 and J is TRBJ2-3; the table's D call, TRBD2, was not checked against the DNA. TRBV21-1 is labeled a pseudogene. The CDR3 is 16 amino acids.

The V call is TRBV7-8, the J call TRBJ1-2; D remains unclear. Trimming pared 2 bases from V and 7 bases from J, leaving 14 bases between. Germline V CDR1 and CDR2: SGHVS, FQNEAQ. The CDR3 has 14 residues. The CDR3 protein is CASSLTLSAVGYTF. DNA of the CDR3: TGTGCCAGCAGCTTAACTTTATCGGCTGTTGGCTACACCTTC.

CDR3 nucleotides: TGTGCCAGCAGTGGGGCGGGAGTTGACGAGCAGTACTTC. This codes for CASSGAGVDEQYF. The chain uses TRBV2 and TRBJ2-7; 7 bases are a match to TRBD2. Germline CDR1 is SNHLY and CDR2 is FYNNEI. J was trimmed by 5 bases and V by 4 bases; bases with no gene match: 5. The CDR3 runs 13 residues.

The chain combines TRBV19 with TRBJ1-5, with D perhaps TRBD1 (5 bases). Germline loops: CDR1 LNHDA, CDR2 SQIVND (reference sequence). This CDR3 contains 15 residues. The V end was cut by 9 bases, the J end by 5 bases, with 20 bases between. The CDR3 region is CASKKVGGTDQPQHF. In DNA form, the CDR3 reads TGTGCCAGCAAAAAGGTCGGGGGGACGGATCAGCCCCAGCATTTT.